A selection of T cell receptor beta chains follows, all from one sample in a study of low-dose radiotherapy and immunotherapy resistance in tumors. MiXCR, applied by TCRdb to the reads, yields one record per CDR3 protein. The table lists tens of thousands of distinct CDR3 sequences, roughly 31% of them singletons, with around 10% in the top ten. The specimen was PBMCs, collected before treatment. These receptors were collected from a female donor with ovarian cancer. Each CDR3 is given with its conserved first and last residue. Each record gives: clone size, V gene, J gene, D gene, CDR3 DNA, CDR3 protein. D genes are given only for firm matches. Clone size appears in some rows only: once, few, many, or a class for an expanded clone.

many	TRBV12-3/TRBV12-4	TRBJ1-2	-	TGTGCCAGCAGTTTAGCGGGCAGGGGCCATGGCTACACCTTC	CASSLAGRGHGYTF
many	TRBV12-3/TRBV12-4	TRBJ2-1	TRBD2	TGTGCCAGCAGTCGAGGGACTAGCGGGGCCTACAATGAGCAGTTCTTC	CASSRGTSGAYNEQFF
many	TRBV6-2/TRBV6-3	TRBJ2-7	TRBD1	TGTGCCAGCAGTTACCAAGGACAGGCCTACGAGCAGTACTTC	CASSYQGQAYEQYF
many	TRBV7-2	TRBJ2-3	-	TGTGCCAGCAGCAACTGGGGGAGTAGCACAGATACGCAGTATTTT	CASSNWGSSTDTQYF
many	TRBV28	TRBJ1-5	-	TGTGCCAGCAGTTTATTGCAGGGTAATCAGCCCCAGCATTTT	CASSLLQGNQPQHF
many	TRBV19	TRBJ1-5	TRBD1	TGTGCCAGTAGCCTTACAGGGGGCAATCAGCCCCAGCATTTT	CASSLTGGNQPQHF
-	TRBV14	TRBJ1-1	TRBD1	TGTGCCAGCAGACGGGACAGGGCAGGGGTCACTGAAGCTTTCTTT	CASRRDRAGVTEAFF
many	TRBV30	TRBJ1-1	TRBD1	TGTGCCTGGAGTGTTCGAGGGGGCGCGCCAGGCACTGAAGCTTTCTTT	CAWSVRGGAPGTEAFF
few	TRBV6-5	TRBJ1-1	-	TGTGCCAGCAGACCCGGGGGGAACACTGAAGCTTTCTTT	CASRPGGNTEAFF
-	TRBV11-2	TRBJ2-1	TRBD2	TGTGCCAGCAGCCTAGCGGACCTCTACAATGAGCAGTTCTTC	CASSLADLYNEQFF
-	TRBV29-1	TRBJ1-2	-	TGCAGCGTTGAGACGCAAAACTATGGCTACACCTTC	CSVETQNYGYTF
many	TRBV7-2	TRBJ2-5	-	TGTGCCAGCAGCTTAGGGGGCCCCTTACCGCAAGAGACCCAGTACTTC	CASSLGGPLPQETQYF
many	TRBV28	TRBJ2-1	TRBD2	TGTGCCAGCAGTCCTACGGGACTAGCGGGCGGCCAGCAGTTCTTC	CASSPTGLAGGQQFF
many	TRBV20-1	TRBJ2-1	-	TGCAGTGCTAGACAACCCGGGACTGGCTACAATGAGCAGTTCTTC	CSARQPGTGYNEQFF
many	TRBV28	TRBJ2-1	TRBD2	TGTGCCAGCATAGTAGCGGGGGAATACAATGAGCAGTTCTTC	CASIVAGEYNEQFF
-	TRBV19	TRBJ2-2	-	-	CASSRGAGTGELFFF
many	TRBV29-1	TRBJ2-1	TRBD1	TGCAGCGTTCGTAAACTCACAGGGGGCAATGAGCAGTTCTTC	CSVRKLTGGNEQFF
-	TRBV14	TRBJ2-1	TRBD2	TGTGCCAGCAGCCAACAAGCGGGAGTTTACAATGAGCAGTTCTTC	CASSQQAGVYNEQFF
many	TRBV3-1	TRBJ1-1	-	TGTGCCAGTCAGGATTGGAGGGGGGTAGGGGACACTGAAGCTTTCTTT	CASQDWRGVGDTEAFF
-	TRBV6-2/TRBV6-3	TRBJ1-5	TRBD1	TGTGCCAGCATATCGGGAGGGGGCGAAGGTCAGCCCCAGCATTTT	CASISGGGEGQPQHF
-	TRBV30	TRBJ2-1	TRBD2	TGTGCCTGGATTGAGACTAGCGGGGGATACAATGAGCAGTTCTTC	CAWIETSGGYNEQFF
many	TRBV7-8	TRBJ2-2	-	TGTGCCAGCAGCTTATTCGACAGGCGGAACACCGGGGAGCTGTTTTTT	CASSLFDRRNTGELFF
many	TRBV7-8	TRBJ1-4	TRBD1	TGTGCCAGCAGCCCCAGGACAGGGGCTAATGAAAAACTGTTTTTT	CASSPRTGANEKLFF
few	TRBV5-4	TRBJ1-4	-	TGTGCCAGCAGCTTAGGCGGGGCCGGACTTGCAACTAATGAAAAACTGTTTTTT	CASSLGGAGLATNEKLFF